Shown below are 32 T cell receptor beta chains from a single sample sequenced in a study of T cells in women clearing cervical HPV infection. Libraries were prepared by immunoSEQ multiplex PCR; TCRdb keeps only in-frame clonotypes and omits some of them. The clone table shows under 45,000 clones, with the ten largest holding 4.8%. Material: blood buffy coat. The receptors were sampled from a woman between 18 and 70 years old with a cervical HPV16 infection that either progressed to CIN3+ or cleared (not recorded which).

On this clone: Read data end 3 residues before the CDR3 end; the end is taken from the germline J gene. The chain employs TRBV19 and TRBJ1-5; 9 positions agree with TRBD1. The CDR3 totals 14 residues. The germline CDR1 and CDR2 sequences are LNHDA and SQIVND (reference sequence). V lost 3 bases to trimming and J lost 9 bases; unmatched junction nucleotides: 6. The DNA read from the CDR3 is TGTGCCAGTAGTATCTCGGACAGGGGCGCGCCC. It translates to CASSISDRGAP. From start to end, the CDR3 is CASSISDRGAPQHF.

In the case of this clone: The read ends 3 residues early relative to the CDR3; the germline J gene fills the gap. The chain is built from TRBV29-1 and TRBJ2-7; D could derive from TRBD1 or TRBD2 (5 bases each). Looked up from germline, CDR1 is SQVTM and CDR2 is ANQGSEA. Trimming stripped 7 bases from V and 2 bases from J, with 15 bases between. CDR3 length: 13 amino acids. CDR3 protein: CSAAQGAAYEQYF. The sequenced CDR3 bases are TGCAGCGCGGCCCAGGGAGCCGCCTACGAG.

Concerning this clone itself: The read ends 3 residues early relative to the CDR3; the germline J gene fills the gap. The chain couples TRBV6-2 or TRBV6-3 to TRBJ1-1, with D maybe TRBD1 (6 bases). Trimming removed 7 bases from V and 0 bases from J, with 18 bases in between. The CDR3 totals 16 residues. Germline V gene sequence: CDR1 MNHEY, CDR2 SVGEGT. CDR3 sequence reads: CASNQLGGYMNTEAFF. The part of the CDR3 DNA that was read is TGTGCCAGCAATCAGCTAGGGGGATATATGAACACTGAA.

Concerning this clone itself: Read coverage stops 3 residues before the CDR3 terminus; the germline J gene supplies the remainder. This chain links TRBV5-4 with TRBJ1-6, with D possibly matching TRBD1 (6 bases). There are 13 residues in the CDR3. Trimming removed 0 bases at V and 12 bases at J, with 10 bases between. CDR1 is SGHNT, CDR2 YYREEE, per germline (reference sequence). CDR3 DNA (partial): TGTGCCAGCAGCTTGGTACCAGGGGAACCC. This codes for CASSLVPGEP. The full-length CDR3 reads as CASSLVPGEPLHF.

A remark on this clone: From the germline J gene comes the end of the CDR3, since the read stops 3 residues before it. This rearrangement joins TRBV2 to TRBJ1-5; 10 positions match TRBD1. Germline V gene data show CDR1 as SNHLY and CDR2 as FYNNEI. Trimming took 5 bases from V and 7 from J; bases not matched to a gene: 5. CDR3 size: 14 residues. The CDR3 sequence: CASSLGQGNQPQHF. CDR3 DNA (partial): TGTGCCAGCAGTCTGGGACAGGGGAACCAGCCC. Based on the CDR3 plus reference TRBV2 and TRBJ1-5, the full variable domain is EPEVTQTPSHQVTQMGQEVILRCVPISNHLYFYWYRQILGQKVEFLVSFYNNEISEKSEIFDDQFSVERPDGSNFTLKIRSTKLEDSAMYFCASSLGQGNQPQHFGDGTRLSIL.

Comments on this clone: Read data end 3 residues before the CDR3 end; the end is taken from the germline J gene. The chain combines TRBV20-1 with TRBJ2-3; 8 positions match TRBD2. J lost 0 bases, V lost 0 bases, and 2 bases had no gene match. This CDR3 comprises 15 residues. CDR1 DFQATT and CDR2 SNEGSKA come from the germline V gene (reference sequence). CDR3 DNA (partial): TGCAGTGCTAGAGACAGCGGGGGTAGCACAGATACG. Residues: CSARDSGGSTDT. The full-length CDR3 reads as CSARDSGGSTDTQYF.

A word on this clone: The CDR3 goes on 3 residues after the read ends, and that part is filled in from the germline J gene. This chain uses TRBV18 with TRBJ1-5; 10 bases align to TRBD1. Germline-derived CDR1 and CDR2 are KGHSH and LQKENI. J was trimmed by 8 bases and V by 2 bases; bases with no gene match: 6. CDR3 length equals 15 residues. The CDR3 is CASSPRQGATEPQHF. The CDR3 DNA, read in part, is TGTGCCAGCTCACCAAGACAGGGGGCGACGGAGCCC.

As for this clone: The read gets to within 3 residues of the CDR3 end, and the germline J gene fills in the rest. The gene calls are TRBV2 and TRBJ2-7; D possibly matches TRBD1 or TRBD2 (5 bases each). The CDR3 sequence is 15 residues long. The V gene lost 1 base and the J gene lost 5 bases, with 15 bases spanning the gap. The V gene's germline CDR1 is SNHLY and CDR2 FYNNEI. CDR3 DNA, as far as it was read: TGTGCCAGCAGTGAAGAGTGGGGCGCCGGGAACGAG. It yields the protein CASSEEWGAGNE. The CDR3 in its entirety is CASSEEWGAGNEQYF.

In the case of this clone: The read stops 3 residues short of the end of the CDR3; the missing end is completed from the germline J gene. The chain links TRBV12-3 or TRBV12-4 to TRBJ1-5; 8 nucleotides agree with TRBD1. The ends lost 6 bases at V and 3 bases at J; junction bases unmatched: 7. This CDR3 has 15 residues. Partial CDR3 DNA: TGTGCCAGCAGCCCTCAGGGGGCAACCAATCAGCCC. It translates to CASSPQGATNQP. The full CDR3 is CASSPQGATNQPQHF.

Remarks on this clone: From the germline J gene comes the end of the CDR3, since the read stops 3 residues before it. The V call is TRBV6-1, the J call TRBJ2-5; 9 nucleotides line up with TRBD2. Germline V gene sequence: CDR1 MNHNS, CDR2 SASEGT. The CDR3 length is 15 residues. The sequenced CDR3 bases are TGTGCCAGCAGTGAAACAGTAGCGGGGGCCCGAACC. It translates to CASSETVAGART. The entire CDR3 is CASSETVAGARTQYF.

For this clone: The read comes to an end 3 residues before the CDR3 does, leaving the germline J gene to fill in the end. This chain connects TRBV2 to TRBJ1-2, with a possible D match to TRBD1 (5 bases). The CDR3 spans 16 residues. V lost 1 base, J lost 1 base, and 13 bases lay in between. Germline-derived CDR1 and CDR2 are SNHLY and FYNNEI. The CDR3 is CASSEGEGKFNYGYTF. The sequenced CDR3 bases are TGTGCCAGCAGTGAAGGAGAGGGGAAATTTAACTATGGC.

About this clone itself: The read stops 3 residues short of the end of the CDR3; the missing end is completed from the germline J gene. This chain uses TRBV6-1 with TRBJ2-5; 8 bases match TRBD1. The germline CDR1 and CDR2 sequences are MNHNS and SASEGT. V trimming: 4 bases; J trimming: 5 bases; junction bases outside the gene matches: 6. The CDR3 extends over 14 amino acids. The CDR3: CASSGQGARETQYF. The covered CDR3 bases are TGTGCCAGCAGTGGGCAGGGGGCGCGGGAGACC.

Comments on this clone: The CDR3 end is not reached by the read, which stops 3 residues before it; the germline J gene fills it in. The chain has TRBV10-1 and TRBJ2-2; weak D call: TRBD2 (6 bases). The CDR3 has 16 residues. V was pared by 0 bases and J by 4 bases, with 12 bases between. Looked up from germline, CDR1 is WNHNN and CDR2 is SYGVQD (reference sequence). CDR3 in amino acids: CASSESLARATGELFF. The part of the CDR3 DNA that was read is TGCGCCAGCAGTGAGTCGCTAGCGCGGGCCACCGGGGAG.

In the case of this clone: From the germline J gene comes the end of the CDR3, since the read stops 3 residues before it. The rearrangement uses TRBV7-6 and TRBJ2-7; D may be TRBD2 (6 bases). CDR1 SGHVS and CDR2 FNYEAQ come from the germline V gene. V was clipped by 0 bases and J by 3 bases, with 12 bases between them. The CDR3 extends over 15 amino acids. CDR3 protein: CASSLAPGDSYEQYF. CDR3 DNA (partial): TGTGCCAGCAGCTTAGCGCCGGGGGATAGCTACGAG.

The CDR3 here is CASSLAPGVGNTIYF. The CDR3 bases that were read are TGTGCCAGCAGCTTAGCCCCAGGAGTTGGAAACACC. V and J are TRBV7-9 and TRBJ1-3; D unclear. The sequenced fragment ends 3 residues before the CDR3 boundary, so the rest is inferred from the germline J gene. The germline V gene encodes CDR1 SEHNR and CDR2 FQNEAQ (reference sequence). The CDR3 totals 15 residues. V was pared by 0 bases and J by 3 bases, with 9 bases between.

Turning to this clone: With the read ending 3 residues before the CDR3 end, the germline J gene is used to fill in that end. The chain employs TRBV29-1 and TRBJ1-4; 8 nucleotides align to TRBD1. The germline CDR1 and CDR2 sequences are SQVTM and ANQGSEA. The CDR3 consists of 15 residues. The trim removed 7 bases at V and 0 bases at J, leaving 7 bases unmatched. Incomplete CDR3 DNA: TGCAGCGCAGCAGGGGGCCGTGCAACTAATGAAAAA. Protein product: CSAAGGRATNEK. The complete CDR3 sequence is CSAAGGRATNEKLFF.

Concerning this clone itself: The read ends 3 residues shy of where the CDR3 ends; the end is completed using the germline J gene. The J gene is TRBJ2-7, the V gene TRBV20-1, with 10 bases aligning to TRBD1. This CDR3 region has 13 residues. The V gene's germline CDR1 is DFQATT and CDR2 SNEGSKA (reference sequence). With V trimmed by 4 bases and J by 4 bases, 4 bases remained unmatched. The CDR3 DNA, read in part, is TGCAGTGCTATGGGACAGGGGAATTACGAG. It specifies CSAMGQGNYE. The complete CDR3 sequence is CSAMGQGNYEQYF.

As for this clone: Read sequence stops 3 residues before the CDR3 end, and the germline J gene provides the missing end. The V gene is TRBV7-6, the J gene TRBJ2-3; 8 bases map to TRBD2. J was trimmed by 3 bases and V by 5 bases; bases with no gene match: 10. CDR3 length equals 16 residues. Germline V gives CDR1 SGHVS, CDR2 FNYEAQ. The CDR3 DNA, read in part, is TGTGCCAGCAGCCCCAGCGGCCAGCGGGGGACAGATACG. Amino acids: CASSPSGQRGTDT. From start to end, the CDR3 is CASSPSGQRGTDTQYF.

The CDR3 loop reads CASSLRGQGYEQYF. The sequenced CDR3 bases are TGTGCCAGCAGCTTGAGGGGACAGGGGTACGAG. The chain is built from TRBV5-6 and TRBJ2-7; TRBD1 matches 10 bases. The missing CDR3 end, 3 residues past where the read stops, is filled in from the germline J gene. Looked up from germline, CDR1 is SGHDT and CDR2 is YYEEEE. The V gene end was trimmed by 1 base and the J gene end by 4 bases; junction bases not matched to a gene: 2. This CDR3 is built from 14 residues.

Points on this clone: The CDR3 end is not reached by the read, which stops 3 residues before it; the germline J gene fills it in. This chain links TRBV7-7 with TRBJ2-1, with TRBD2 identical over 7 bases. This CDR3 has 15 residues. V was pared by 6 bases and J by 6 bases, with 11 bases of the junction left unmatched. Germline-derived CDR1 and CDR2 are SSHAT and FNYEAQ (reference sequence). CDR3 DNA, as far as it was read: TGTGCCAGCAGTCCAATTGGTCTAGCGGCCAATGAG. Translation gives CASSPIGLAANE. The whole CDR3 protein reads CASSPIGLAANEQFF.

In the case of this clone: The CDR3 end is not reached by the read, which stops 3 residues before it; the germline J gene fills it in. V usage is TRBV6-4 and J usage is TRBJ2-2, with D uncertain. Trimming removed 4 bases from V and 9 bases from J, with 12 bases in between. Germline CDR1 MRHNA, CDR2 SNTAGT. The CDR3 totals 13 residues. CDR3 bases read: TGTGCCAGCAGTGTTTCAGGCTCCCGGGAG. Translated, it gives CASSVSGSRE. The CDR3 as a whole reads CASSVSGSRELFF.

A note on this clone: The read comes to an end 3 residues before the CDR3 does, leaving the germline J gene to fill in the end. The chain has TRBV20-1 and TRBJ1-2; tentative D call: TRBD1 (5 bases). Per the germline V gene, CDR1 is DFQATT and CDR2 is SNEGSKA (reference sequence). V dropped 6 bases and J dropped 4 bases, with 12 bases sitting between them. The CDR3 sequence is 12 residues long. The CDR3 protein is CSAPTDPYGYTF. The sequenced part of the CDR3 DNA is TGCAGTGCCCCGACAGATCCCTATGGC.

CDR3 bases read: TGTGCCAGCAGCTCGGCACCACAGGGGGCAGGTGGC. This gives the protein CASSSAPQGAGG. The complete CDR3 sequence is CASSSAPQGAGGYTF. The chain joins TRBV7-2 to TRBJ1-2, with 9 bases fitting TRBD1. The read terminates 3 residues before the CDR3 end, so the remaining end is supplied by the germline J gene. The CDR3 is 15 residues long. The V and J ends lost 4 bases and 7 bases, in that order; junction bases with no gene match: 10. Germline CDR1 reads SGHTA; CDR2 reads FQGNSA.

As to this clone: The read comes to an end 3 residues before the CDR3 does, leaving the germline J gene to fill in the end. The chain has TRBV12-5 and TRBJ1-6; the match to TRBD1 covers 7 bases. The CDR3 covers 14 residues. J was trimmed by 10 bases and V by 6 bases; bases with no gene match: 9. The germline V gene has CDR1 LGHNT and CDR2 FRNRAP. The CDR3 spells CASGRGTEGSPLHF. CDR3 DNA (partial): TGTGCTAGTGGCCGCGGGACAGAGGGGTCACCC. Looking up the rest from reference TRBV12-5 and TRBJ1-6 gives the full variable domain: DARVTQTPRHKVTEMGQEVTMRCQPILGHNTVFWYRQTMMQGLELLAYFRNRAPLDDSGMPKDRFSAEMPDATLATLKIQPSEPRDSAVYFCASGRGTEGSPLHFGNGTRLTVT.

On this clone itself: The read halts 3 residues ahead of the CDR3 end, with the missing end drawn from the germline J gene. J is TRBJ2-2 and V is TRBV20-1, with D uncertain. CDR1 and CDR2 from the germline V gene are DFQATT and SNEGSKA (reference sequence). The CDR3 totals 15 residues. Trimming removed 0 bases at V and 0 bases at J, with 8 bases between. The CDR3 sequence: CSARDSGSNTGELFF. Incomplete CDR3 DNA: TGCAGTGCTAGAGATTCCGGGTCGAACACCGGGGAG.

In regard to this clone: Read sequence stops 3 residues before the CDR3 end, and the germline J gene provides the missing end. This rearrangement joins TRBV5-1 to TRBJ2-3, with 9 bases aligning to TRBD2. This CDR3 is built from 15 residues. Germline values: CDR1 SGHRS, CDR2 YFSETQ. J was trimmed by 3 bases and V by 6 bases; bases with no gene match: 8. The covered CDR3 bases are TGCGCCAGCAAAACTAGCGGGCCGAATACAGATACG. Translation gives CASKTSGPNTDT. The full CDR3 is CASKTSGPNTDTQYF.

For this clone: The read terminates 3 residues ahead of where the CDR3 ends, so the germline J gene completes it. V and J are TRBV12-3 or TRBV12-4 and TRBJ2-5; D remains unclear. With 2 bases removed from V and 7 bases from J, the gap between germline ends came to 11 bases. The CDR3 has 13 residues. CDR3: CASSLSSEPTQYF. The covered CDR3 bases are TGTGCCAGCAGTTTATCCAGCGAGCCGACC.

Concerning this clone: The CDR3 end lies 3 residues beyond the end of the read and is filled in from the germline J gene. The V gene is TRBV20-1, the J gene TRBJ2-1; 9 nucleotides agree with TRBD1. With 0 bases clipped from V and 7 bases from J, the junction kept 7 bases outside the gene matches. This CDR3 is 15 amino acids long. Germline V gene data show CDR1 as DFQATT and CDR2 as SNEGSKA (reference sequence). The CDR3 region is CSARDIQGARNEQFF. The DNA read from the CDR3 is TGCAGTGCTAGAGATATACAGGGGGCGAGGAATGAG.

Concerning this clone: Mismatch with germline at one junction end may stem from a read error. The read falls 3 residues short of the CDR3 end, and the missing part is taken from the germline J gene. The chain couples TRBV7-7 to TRBJ2-2, with a tentative D call TRBD1 (5 bases). CDR1 SSHAT and CDR2 FNYEAQ come from the germline V gene (reference sequence). The CDR3 spans 14 residues. This chain's CDR3 is CASSPTANTGELFF. The CDR3 DNA, read in part, is TGTGCTAGCAGCCCGACAGCTAACACCGGGGAG.

Note on this clone: Coverage ceases 3 residues before the CDR3 finishes, and the germline J gene fills in the end. The V gene is TRBV2, the J gene TRBJ1-5; maybe TRBD1 (5 bases). V lost 1 base and J 2 bases, leaving 9 bases between the germline ends. The CDR3 totals 15 residues. Germline CDR1 is SNHLY and CDR2 is FYNNEI. The CDR3 loop is CASSEDRLGNQPQHF. CDR3 DNA (partial): TGTGCCAGCAGTGAAGACAGGCTGGGCAATCAGCCC. Full variable domain (missing parts from reference TRBV2 and TRBJ1-5): EPEVTQTPSHQVTQMGQEVILRCVPISNHLYFYWYRQILGQKVEFLVSFYNNEISEKSEIFDDQFSVERPDGSNFTLKIRSTKLEDSAMYFCASSEDRLGNQPQHFGDGTRLSIL.

Details on this clone: Sequencing ends 3 residues short of the CDR3 end; the germline J gene provides the rest. This chain links TRBV5-5 with TRBJ2-5; TRBD1 is a possible D gene (5 bases). Germline assignment: CDR1 SGHKS and CDR2 YYEKEE (reference sequence). The CDR3 totals 15 residues. V was cut by 3 bases and J by 2 bases, with 14 bases left in between. CDR3 loop: CASSSSGQRQETQYF. Incomplete CDR3 DNA: TGTGCCAGCAGCTCCTCCGGACAAAGGCAAGAGACC.

Here the CDR3 reads CASSLAGALDEQYF. Incomplete CDR3 DNA: TGTGCCAGCAGCTTAGCCGGAGCGCTGGACGAG. The chain combines TRBV7-9 with TRBJ2-7; D unclear. The read ends 3 residues shy of where the CDR3 ends; the end is completed using the germline J gene. Germline lookup yields CDR1 SEHNR and CDR2 FQNEAQ (reference sequence). The CDR3 sequence is 14 residues long. The V end lost 0 bases, the J end lost 5 bases, and 11 bases lay between the germline ends. Filled out from reference TRBV7-9 and TRBJ2-7, the complete variable domain reads DTGVSQNPRHKITKRGQNVTFRCDPISEHNRLYWYRQTLGQGPEFLTYFQNEAQLEKSRLLSDRFSAERPKGSFSTLEIQRTEQGDSAMYLCASSLAGALDEQYFGPGTRLTVT.